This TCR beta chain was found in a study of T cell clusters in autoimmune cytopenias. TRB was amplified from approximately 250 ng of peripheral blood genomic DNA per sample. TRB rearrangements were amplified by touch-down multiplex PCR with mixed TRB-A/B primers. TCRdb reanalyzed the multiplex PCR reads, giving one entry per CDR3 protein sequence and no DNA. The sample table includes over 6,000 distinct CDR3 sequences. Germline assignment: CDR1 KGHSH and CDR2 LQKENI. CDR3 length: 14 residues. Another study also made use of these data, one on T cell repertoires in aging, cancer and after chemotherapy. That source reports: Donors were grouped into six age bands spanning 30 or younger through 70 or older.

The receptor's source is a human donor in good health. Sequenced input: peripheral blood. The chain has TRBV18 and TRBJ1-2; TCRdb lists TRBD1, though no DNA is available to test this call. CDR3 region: CASSPVDSLYGYTF.